A single sample gave rise to the 8 T cell receptor beta chains below, sequenced in a study of glioma-infiltrating T cells. Using RNA template, CDR3s of TCR alpha and beta were amplified with iRepertoire arm-PCR. MiXCR, applied by TCRdb to the multiplex PCR reads, yields one record per CDR3 protein. Here the sample spans around 180,000 distinct CDR3 sequences, approximately 40% being singletons. The material sequenced was glioma tissue, nonneoplastic brain tissue, or PBMCs (not recorded which). The receptors stem from a human donor with low-grade glioma or glioblastoma, undergoing nonglioma brain surgery, or in good health (not recorded which).

To note about this clonotype: This may be a read error: a much more frequent sequence differs by one nucleotide. The chain uses TRBV7-2 and TRBJ2-1, with 7 bases lining up with TRBD1. With 5 bases clipped from V and 2 bases from J, the junction kept 3 bases outside the gene matches. This CDR3 is 14 amino acids long. Germline lookup yields CDR1 SGHTA and CDR2 FQGNSA. This CDR3 reads CASSLDRAYNEQFF. The CDR3 DNA follows: TGTGCCAGCAGCCTCGACAGGGCCTACAATGAGCAGTTCTTC.

Comment on this clonotype: A much larger clone lies one base from this, so it may be a read error. V and J are TRBV20-1 and TRBJ2-1; 13 bases align to TRBD2. Trimming cost V 5 bases and J 11 bases; bases outside gene matches: 18. Germline CDR1 reads DFQATT; CDR2 reads SNEGSKA (reference sequence). The CDR3 totals 17 residues. This chain's CDR3 is CSAGRTSGSWFKNKQFF. CDR3 nucleotide sequence: TGCAGTGCTGGGAGGACTAGCGGGAGCTGGTTTAAAAATAAGCAGTTCTTC.

This clonotype turned up a few times. This may be a read error, as it is one base from a much larger clone. The genes are TRBV20-1 and TRBJ2-7; D perhaps matches TRBD1 (6 bases). Trimming cost V 1 base and J 2 bases, with 9 bases left between them. Germline values: CDR1 DFQATT, CDR2 SNEGSKA (reference sequence). The length of the CDR3 is 13 residues. The CDR3: CSARGDTTYEQYF. The DNA for the CDR3 is TGCAGTGCTAGAGGGGACACCACCTACGAGCAGTACTTC.

About this clonotype: This likely comes from a read error, as the CDR3 has no conserved phenylalanine or tryptophan at its end. This chain uses TRBV27 with TRBJ2-7; 8 nucleotides align to TRBD1. The CDR3 loop spans 14 amino acids. Germline V gene sequence: CDR1 MNHEY, CDR2 SMNVEV (reference sequence). V lost 9 bases and J lost 5; bases outside the gene matches: 12. CDR3 loop: CARALRQGIDEQYL. CDR3 DNA sequence: TGTGCCAGAGCCCTCCGACAGGGGATCGACGAGCAGTACTTA.

V and J are TRBV25-1 and TRBJ1-5; 10 bases map to TRBD1. V shed 6 bases and J 4 bases; nucleotides not matched to a gene: 6. Looked up from germline, CDR1 is MGHDK and CDR2 is SYGVNS. The CDR3 is 15 amino acids. Here the CDR3 DNA reads TGTGCCAGCAGGGGGACAGGGGTTGGAAATCAGCCCCAGCATTTT. Translating gives CASRGTGVGNQPQHF.

Details on this clonotype: This may come from a read error, since a much larger clone is one base off. Written as DNA, the CDR3 is TGTGCCAGCAGTTTGGGGCAGGGTTCAAACACTGAAGATTTCTTT. Translation gives CASSLGQGSNTEDFF. This chain connects TRBV28 to TRBJ1-1; D perhaps matches TRBD1 (5 bases). CDR1 and CDR2 from the germline V gene are MDHEN and SYDVKM. The CDR3 extends over 15 amino acids.

With respect to this clonotype: Just one base apart from a much larger clone, this may be a read error. The CDR3 DNA reads TGCAGTGCTACACCACAGGGGGCCCAAGAGACCCAGTACTTC. Protein sequence: CSATPQGAQETQYF. The rearrangement links TRBV20-1 to TRBJ2-1; 9 bases are a match to TRBD1. The last part of the DNA fits TRBJ2-5 better; the J call may be wrong. The germline gives CDR1 DFQATT, CDR2 SNEGSKA (reference sequence). There are 14 residues in the CDR3.

This chain joins TRBV19 and TRBJ1-1, with D hard to call. The ends were cut back, 5 bases at V and 3 bases at J, with 10 bases in the middle. The CDR3 length is 13 residues. Per germline, CDR1 LNHDA and CDR2 SQIVND (reference sequence). The CDR3 reads CASSARHHTEAFF. The DNA for the CDR3 is TGTGCCAGTAGTGCCAGACACCACACTGAAGCTTTCTTT.